What follows are 24 T cell receptor beta chains derived from one specimen sequenced in a study of blood T cell repertoires in COVID-19. The protocol was immunoSEQ multiplex PCR, while the TCRdb copy is restricted to in-frame clones and leaves out a portion. The top ten hold around 23% of the sample, which has around 50,000 clones, about 85% seen once. Input material: peripheral blood. The receptors originated from a woman of 80 years or more with COVID-19, enrolled during active disease.

V and J are TRBV7-2 and TRBJ2-1; 13 nucleotides align to TRBD2. The CDR3 length is 16 residues. V shed 3 bases, J shed 7 bases, and the junction held 6 bases outside the gene matches. Germline loops: CDR1 SGHTA, CDR2 FQGNSA. The CDR3 loop reads CASSFGTSGDWNEQFF. Here the CDR3 DNA reads TGTGCCAGCAGCTTCGGGACTAGCGGGGATTGGAATGAGCAGTTCTTC. The full variable domain, in which reference TRBV7-2 and TRBJ2-1 provide the parts outside the CDR3, is GAGVSQSPSNKVTEKGKDVELRCDPISGHTALYWYRQSLGQGLEFLIYFQGNSAPDKSGLPSDRFSAERTGGSVSTLTIQRTQQEDSAVYLCASSFGTSGDWNEQFFGPGTRLTVL.

This CDR3 is CASSLIGGGGRTGELFF. As DNA, the CDR3 is TGCGCCAGCAGCTTGATTGGTGGCGGGGGGCGGACCGGGGAGCTGTTTTTT. This chain joins TRBV5-1 and TRBJ2-2, with TRBD2 matching over 8 bases. Trimming removed 1 base from V and 5 bases from J; junction bases left unmatched: 10. The CDR3 covers 17 residues. The germline gives CDR1 SGHRS, CDR2 YFSETQ.

The gene calls are TRBV19 and TRBJ2-1; 12 bases line up with TRBD2. Germline loops: CDR1 LNHDA, CDR2 SQIVND (reference sequence). The J segment lost 5 bases and the V segment lost 9 bases, leaving 5 bases of the junction unmatched. This CDR3 contains 14 residues. Here the CDR3 reads CASTGLAGNNEQFF. CDR3 coding DNA: TGTGCCAGCACCGGACTAGCGGGGAACAATGAGCAGTTCTTC.

V and J are TRBV14 and TRBJ2-1, with 12 bases identical to TRBD2. This CDR3 contains 17 residues. V shed 4 bases, J shed 7 bases, and the junction held 11 bases outside the gene matches. Germline V gene sequence: CDR1 SGHDN, CDR2 FVKESK. The DNA of the CDR3 is TGTGCCAGCAGCCGCCGAACGACTAGCGGGGGATCAAATGAGCAGTTCTTC. It specifies CASSRRTTSGGSNEQFF. Supplemented by reference TRBV14 and TRBJ2-1, the full variable domain reads EAGVTQFPSHSVIEKGQTVTLRCDPISGHDNLYWYRRVMGKEIKFLLHFVKESKQDESGMPNNRFLAERTGGTYSTLKVQPAELEDSGVYFCASSRRTTSGGSNEQFFGPGTRLTVL.

The rearrangement uses TRBV5-3 and TRBJ1-6; perhaps TRBD1 as D (6 bases). TRBV5-3 is reported as an ORF; its role is uncertain. Between the trimmed V and J ends, which lost 4 bases and 11 bases, there was a span of 13 bases. The CDR3 contains 13 residues. The CDR3 region is CARSPTGRAPLHF. The CDR3 nucleotides are TGTGCCAGAAGCCCCACAGGGCGGGCACCCCTCCACTTT.

This clone was counted a few times. The chain links TRBV6-1 to TRBJ2-1, with TRBD2 matching over 8 bases. Germline loops: CDR1 MNHNS, CDR2 SASEGT. This CDR3 region has 17 residues. V gave up 4 bases and J gave up 0 bases; unmatched junction bases: 8. In nucleotides, the CDR3 is TGTGCCAGCAGTGCCCAAGCGGGGGTTCGCTCCTACAATGAGCAGTTCTTC. Translating it yields CASSAQAGVRSYNEQFF.

The chain combines TRBV7-6 with TRBJ2-3; TRBD2 is a possible D gene (7 bases). The CDR3 is 17 amino acids. V shed 0 bases and J shed 6 bases, with 19 bases lying between them. Germline V gene lookup returns CDR1 SGHVS and CDR2 FNYEAQ. The CDR3 here is CASSLAYPGGGRDTQYF. For the CDR3, the DNA is TGTGCCAGCAGCTTAGCGTATCCCGGCGGGGGCCGTGATACGCAGTATTTT. The full variable domain, rest sourced from reference TRBV7-6 and TRBJ2-3, is GAGVSQSPRYKVTKRGQDVALRCDPISGHVSLYWYRQALGQGPEFLTYFNYEAQQDKSGLPNDRFSAERPEGSISTLTIQRTEQRDSAMYRCASSLAYPGGGRDTQYFGPGTRLTVL.

V usage is TRBV5-5 and J usage is TRBJ2-1; TRBD1 matches 7 bases. With V trimmed by 3 bases and J by 4 bases, 7 bases remained unmatched. Germline V gives CDR1 SGHKS, CDR2 YYEKEE (reference sequence). This CDR3 is 15 amino acids long. The CDR3 is CASSSRDRGYNEQFF. The CDR3, as DNA: TGTGCCAGCAGCTCCCGGGACAGAGGGTACAATGAGCAGTTCTTC.

V gene TRBV27 combines with J gene TRBJ1-1, with TRBD1 as a possible D gene (6 bases). V shed 6 bases and J shed 0 bases, with 11 bases lying between them. Germline V CDR1 and CDR2: MNHEY, SMNVEV (reference sequence). The CDR3 extends over 14 amino acids. The CDR3 reads CASRPGHMNTEAFF. CDR3 bases: TGTGCCAGCAGACCGGGACACATGAACACTGAAGCTTTCTTT.

The chain has TRBV19 and TRBJ2-1; no reliable D call. The CDR3 has 13 amino acids. The germline gives CDR1 LNHDA, CDR2 SQIVND (reference sequence). The ends were cut back, 9 bases at V and 4 bases at J, with 13 bases in the middle. Here the CDR3 DNA reads TGTGCCAGCAGGCCAGGAATTTACAATGAGCAGTTCTTC. Amino acids: CASRPGIYNEQFF.

The rearrangement uses TRBV18 and TRBJ1-6, with D unresolved. Trimming pared 5 bases from V and 10 bases from J, leaving 12 bases between. Germline CDR1 reads KGHSH; CDR2 reads LQKENI. The CDR3 runs to 13 residues. This CDR3 reads CASSTTESSPLHF. CDR3 bases: TGTGCCAGCTCAACAACAGAGTCATCACCCCTCCACTTT.

The chain joins TRBV15 to TRBJ1-1; unclear D gene. The CDR3 consists of 13 residues. V was pared by 0 bases and J by 7 bases, with 9 bases between. Germline CDR1 and CDR2: LNHNV and YYDKDF (reference sequence). For the CDR3, the DNA is TGTGCCACCAGCAGAGAAATGGGCTATGAAGCTTTCTTT. It is translated as CATSREMGYEAFF. Full variable domain (rest looked up from reference TRBV15 and TRBJ1-1): DAMVIQNPRYQVTQFGKPVTLSCSQTLNHNVMYWYQQKSSQAPKLLFHYYDKDFNNEADTPDNFQSRRPNTSFCFLDIRSPGLGDTAMYLCATSREMGYEAFFGQGTRLTVV.

The CDR3: CASRGQGPNYGYTF. CDR3 DNA sequence: TGTGCCAGCAGGGGACAGGGACCTAACTATGGCTACACCTTC. The V gene is TRBV27, the J gene TRBJ1-2; the match to TRBD1 covers 9 bases. Germline CDR1 is MNHEY and CDR2 is SMNVEV (reference sequence). The CDR3 spans 14 residues. V dropped 6 bases and J dropped 0; count of bases not matched to a gene: 2.

CDR3 sequence reads: CASSKSPSCGGAINNEQFF. The CDR3 coding sequence is TGTGCCAGCAGCAAAAGCCCCTCTTGCGGGGGGGCAATTAACAATGAGCAGTTCTTC. The V call is TRBV21-1, the J call TRBJ2-1; TRBD2, the D gene given by the table, was not confirmed from the DNA. TRBV21-1 is a pseudogene. There are 19 residues in the CDR3.

V gene TRBV2 combines with J gene TRBJ2-7; 10 bases are a match to TRBD2. The CDR3 spans 15 residues. V was pared by 5 bases and J by 2 bases, with 6 bases of the junction left unmatched. Germline values: CDR1 SNHLY, CDR2 FYNNEI. CDR3 sequence reads: CASSLASGGTYEQYF. The DNA for the CDR3 is TGTGCCAGCAGTCTTGCTAGCGGGGGCACCTACGAGCAGTACTTC.

The chain combines TRBV28 with TRBJ2-7; D perhaps matches TRBD2 (6 bases). Germline CDR1 and CDR2: MDHEN and SYDVKM. This CDR3 is 15 amino acids long. The V end was cut by 5 bases, the J end by 3 bases, with 17 bases between. CDR3 loop: CASSPSARGLYEQYF. The CDR3 nucleotides read TGTGCCAGCAGTCCTTCCGCGCGGGGACTCTACGAGCAGTACTTC.

The V and J genes are TRBV22-1 and TRBJ1-6; TRBD1 is the table's D call and was not checked against the DNA. TRBV22-1 is listed as a pseudogene. The CDR3 length is 15 residues. The CDR3 loop reads CPGSAETGLHSPLHF. The CDR3 DNA reads as TGTCCTGGGAGCGCAGAGACAGGGCTCCACTCACCCCTCCACTTT.

This clone turned up a few times. The chain couples TRBV7-9 to TRBJ1-6, with TRBD1 identical over 10 bases. Losses at the gene ends were 5 bases for V and 9 bases for J; bases not matched to a gene: 7. This CDR3 has 15 amino acids. Per germline, CDR1 SEHNR and CDR2 FQNEAQ (reference sequence). CDR3 sequence: CASSPLGTGVSPLHF. DNA of the CDR3: TGTGCCAGCAGCCCGCTGGGGACAGGGGTTTCACCCCTCCACTTT.

The V gene is TRBV2, the J gene TRBJ1-1, with D unresolved. The germline V gene has CDR1 SNHLY and CDR2 FYNNEI. CDR3 length equals 13 residues. V gave up 8 bases and J gave up 2 bases, with 12 bases separating them. The CDR3 is CASLLAGNTEAFF. The DNA for the CDR3 is TGTGCCAGCCTCCTTGCGGGTAACACTGAAGCTTTCTTT.

The chain employs TRBV5-8 and TRBJ2-3; 10 bases line up with TRBD1. J was trimmed by 0 bases and V by 6 bases; bases with no gene match: 7. The CDR3 is 16 residues long. Germline V gene sequence: CDR1 SGHTS, CDR2 YDEGEE. The CDR3 DNA follows: TGTGCCAGCACCTACGACAGGGGGCGAAGCACAGATACGCAGTATTTT. It codes for CASTYDRGRSTDTQYF.

The V and J genes are TRBV19 and TRBJ2-2, with TRBD2 matching 15 bases. Germline V CDR1 and CDR2: LNHDA, SQIVND (reference sequence). Trimming cost V 3 bases and J 5 bases; bases outside gene matches: 4. This CDR3 comprises 17 residues. The CDR3 region is CASSIGLAGGRTGELFF. The CDR3 nucleotides are TGTGCCAGTAGTATCGGACTAGCGGGGGGGCGAACCGGGGAGCTGTTTTTT.

The rearrangement uses TRBV19 and TRBJ2-7; the D is unclear. Germline V gene lookup returns CDR1 LNHDA and CDR2 SQIVND (reference sequence). Trimming pared 1 base from V and 3 bases from J, leaving 13 bases between. There are 15 residues in the CDR3. CDR3 nucleotide sequence: TGTGCCAGTAGTATAGCCCCTAACCCAAACTACGAGCAGTACTTC. Translating it yields CASSIAPNPNYEQYF. The whole variable domain, remainder taken from reference TRBV19 and TRBJ2-7, is DGGITQSPKYLFRKEGQNVTLSCEQNLNHDAMYWYRQDPGQGLRLIYYSQIVNDFQKGDIAEGYSVSREKKESFPLTVTSAQKNPTAFYLCASSIAPNPNYEQYFGPGTRLTVT.

V is TRBV10-2 and J is TRBJ1-5; D perhaps matches TRBD1 (5 bases). The V and J ends lost 6 bases and 1 base respectively, with 10 bases between them. Germline lookup yields CDR1 WSHSY and CDR2 SAAADI. This CDR3 has 14 amino acids. CDR3 in DNA: TGCGCCAGCAGCCCCGGACAAAGCAATCAGCCCCAGCATTTT. Protein product: CASSPGQSNQPQHF.

This chain joins TRBV3-1 (or the pseudogene TRBV3-2) and TRBJ1-6; the D is unclear. Germline V CDR1 and CDR2: LGHDT, YNNKEL (reference sequence). CDR3 size: 17 residues. Trimming pared 0 bases from V and 0 bases from J, leaving 9 bases between. The CDR3 DNA reads TGTGCCAGCAGCCAAGACTTACGTAGCTCCTATAATTCACCCCTCCACTTT. Translated: CASSQDLRSSYNSPLHF.